Listed here is a single T cell receptor (beta chain). This specimen comes from a study of blood T cell repertoires in COVID-19. At the level of the study: Acute and convalescent COVID-19 samples came from the United States, Italy and Spain.

Sequencing was performed with immunoSEQ multiplex PCR; in TCRdb, only in-frame clones are kept and a portion is missing. Counted here are about 310,000 clones, 85% to 90% occurring once; the ten biggest clones make up around 9%. The TCR comes from a woman in her thirties who had recovered from COVID-19. Input material: PBMCs or T cells enriched from blood (not recorded which).

The CDR3 sequence: CASSLTRGNTGELFF. The CDR3 region has the DNA TGTGCCAGCAGCTTAACCCGGGGGAACACCGGGGAGCTGTTTTTT. This chain links TRBV7-3 with TRBJ2-2; possibly TRBD2 for D (5 bases). The germline V and J ends were trimmed by 0 bases and 1 base, with 6 bases remaining between them. The CDR3 length is 15 residues. From germline, CDR1 is SGHTA and CDR2 FQGTGA.